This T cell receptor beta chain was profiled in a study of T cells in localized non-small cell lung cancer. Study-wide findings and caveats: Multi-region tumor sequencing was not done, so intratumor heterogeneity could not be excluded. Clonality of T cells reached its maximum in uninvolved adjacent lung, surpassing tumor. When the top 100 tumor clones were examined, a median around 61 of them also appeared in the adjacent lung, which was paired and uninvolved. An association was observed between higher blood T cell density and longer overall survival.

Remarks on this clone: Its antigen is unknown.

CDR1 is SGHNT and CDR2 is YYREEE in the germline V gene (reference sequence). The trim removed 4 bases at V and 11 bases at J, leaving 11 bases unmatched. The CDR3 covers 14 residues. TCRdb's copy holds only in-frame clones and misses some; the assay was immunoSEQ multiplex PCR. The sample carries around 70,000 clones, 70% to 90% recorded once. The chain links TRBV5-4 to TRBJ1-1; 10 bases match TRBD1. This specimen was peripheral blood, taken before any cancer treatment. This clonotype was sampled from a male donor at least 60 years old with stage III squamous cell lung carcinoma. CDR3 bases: TGTGCCAGCAGCCCCCGGGACAGGGGAATTGGGGCTTTCTTT. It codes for CASSPRDRGIGAFF.